Described below is a single T cell receptor (beta chain) sequence and its context. Its antigen is as yet unknown. Assay used: immunoSEQ multiplex PCR; TCRdb lists only in-frame clones, some missing. Here the sample spans 10,000 to 12,000 clones, approximately 70% being singletons. The data originate from a study of T cells in narcolepsy. Study-wide context: Enrolled donors included narcolepsy type 1 or type 2 patients and healthy controls.

V was trimmed by 0 bases and J by 7 bases, leaving 13 bases between them. Germline V lookup: CDR1 SGHTA, CDR2 FQGTGA. This CDR3 has 15 residues. Study-wide results and limits: HCRT-specific and TRIB2-specific autoreactive clonotypes appeared among same-patient CSF and blood CD4+ clonotypes. Reportedly, autoreactive clonotypes were serially detected in patients' blood but not controls'.

The chain combines TRBV7-3 with TRBJ2-1; tentative D call: TRBD2 (6 bases). Specimen: CD45RA- memory CD8+ T cells from PBMCs. This clonotype originated in a human donor with narcolepsy. In DNA form, the CDR3 reads TGTGCCAGCAGCTTAACCGCGGAGGGGTCGAATGAGCAGTTCTTC. It specifies CASSLTAEGSNEQFF.